What follows are 27 T cell receptor beta chains derived from one specimen sequenced in a study of blood T cells in healthy people across ages. It was with a sample-barcoded 5' primer and a J-beta primer mix that a second PCR of roughly 7 to 12 cycles was run. One entry per CDR3 protein results from TCRdb running MiXCR on the 5' RACE reads. The sample records about 1.6 million distinct CDR3 sequences, roughly 32% being singletons. Sequenced sample: blood. The receptors come from a woman aged 30 to 39 in good health.

This clonotype was observed many times. This chain joins TRBV4-2 and TRBJ2-7; D not certain. Per the germline V gene, CDR1 is LGHNA and CDR2 is YNFKEQ. The V and J ends lost 0 bases and 4 bases respectively, with 10 bases between them. The CDR3 covers 14 residues. The CDR3 DNA follows: TGTGCCAGCAGCCAAGATGGCCTAGAGTACGAGCAGTACTTC. It yields the protein CASSQDGLEYEQYF.

The rearrangement joins TRBV15 to TRBJ2-1; no clear D gene. V was clipped by 2 bases and J by 7 bases, with 18 bases between them. CDR1 LNHNV and CDR2 YYDKDF come from the germline V gene (reference sequence). The CDR3 contains 16 residues. Written as DNA, the CDR3 is TGTGCCACCAGCAGACAGGTGCCCGGCGTGAGTAATGAGCAGTTCTTC. Its protein is CATSRQVPGVSNEQFF.

This chain connects TRBV28 to TRBJ2-3, with 8 positions matching TRBD2. Germline CDR1 and CDR2: MDHEN and SYDVKM. This CDR3 is 18 amino acids long. V was clipped by 2 bases and J by 5 bases; unmatched bases: 15. CDR3 coding DNA: TGTGCCAGCAGTTTAGGCTTATCTTGGGGCGGGGGGAAAGATACGCAGTATTTT. Amino acid sequence: CASSLGLSWGGGKDTQYF.

This clonotype came up a few times. The chain uses TRBV5-1 and TRBJ2-7, with D perhaps being TRBD1 or TRBD2 (6 bases each). This CDR3 is 15 amino acids long. The ends were cut back, 1 base at V and 2 bases at J, with 13 bases in the middle. Per the germline V gene, CDR1 is SGHRS and CDR2 is YFSETQ. Here the CDR3 DNA reads TGCGCCAGCAGCTTGAACGGGGGCTCTCCCTACGAGCAGTACTTC. Its translation: CASSLNGGSPYEQYF.

The rearrangement links TRBV7-8 to TRBJ2-7; the match to TRBD2 covers 13 bases. The CDR3 extends over 16 amino acids. Germline V gene lookup returns CDR1 SGHVS and CDR2 FQNEAQ. The V gene end was trimmed by 3 bases and the J gene end by 1 base; junction bases not matched to a gene: 3. The CDR3 protein is CASSFATSGRSYEQYF. CDR3 coding DNA: TGTGCCAGCAGCTTTGCGACTAGCGGGAGGTCCTACGAGCAGTACTTC.

The chain joins TRBV28 to TRBJ1-2; tentative D call: TRBD1 (6 bases). Trimming removed 5 bases at V and 4 bases at J, with 23 bases between. There are 17 residues in the CDR3. Germline V gives CDR1 MDHEN, CDR2 SYDVKM. In DNA, the CDR3 is TGTGCCAGCAGTCCCCCCGGGACACCTCTAGGGCCCTATGGCTACACCTTC. As protein: CASSPPGTPLGPYGYTF.

This clonotype has a handful of counts. The chain is built from TRBV5-1 and TRBJ2-5; possible D gene TRBD1, 6 bases. This CDR3 spans 15 amino acids. Germline CDR1 SGHRS, CDR2 YFSETQ. V was clipped by 5 bases and J by 5 bases, with 19 bases between them. The CDR3 loop is CASSSTGPVEETQYF. DNA for the CDR3: TGCGCCAGCAGTTCGACAGGTCCAGTGGAGGAGACCCAGTACTTC.

Only a few counts were recorded for this clonotype. J is TRBJ1-1 and V is TRBV27, with a weak D call TRBD1 (5 bases). The CDR3 loop spans 14 amino acids. V was shortened by 4 bases and J by 10 bases, with 19 bases between the two germline ends. Germline V gene data show CDR1 as MNHEY and CDR2 as SMNVEV (reference sequence). The DNA of the CDR3 is TGTGCCAGCAGTTCAAGTGCCGAGGGGCGGAGAGCTTTCTTT. Protein: CASSSSAEGRRAFF.

In its sample, this clonotype was seen many times. The chain couples TRBV20-1 to TRBJ1-2; D perhaps matches TRBD1 (5 bases). This CDR3 is 13 amino acids long. Germline loops: CDR1 DFQATT, CDR2 SNEGSKA (reference sequence). V was pared by 0 bases and J by 8 bases, with 13 bases between. CDR3 sequence reads: CSARDQGYRGYTF. DNA of the CDR3: TGCAGTGCTAGAGATCAGGGTTATCGGGGCTACACCTTC.

This clonotype appeared a few times. The CDR3 sequence: CASSPSGTSGLRSYEQYF. In nucleotides, the CDR3 is TGTGCCAGCAGCCCCTCCGGGACTAGCGGGTTACGCTCCTACGAGCAGTACTTC. The rearrangement links TRBV7-9 to TRBJ2-7; 12 bases map to TRBD2. Per germline, CDR1 SEHNR and CDR2 FQNEAQ (reference sequence). This CDR3 spans 18 amino acids. V was pared by 5 bases and J by 0 bases, with 11 bases of the junction left unmatched.

This clonotype has a count of ten or more. The CDR3 DNA sequence: TGCAGTGCTACCCAGCGGGGACCCTACGAGCAGTACTTC. This gives the protein CSATQRGPYEQYF. The rearrangement joins TRBV20-1 to TRBJ2-7; TRBD2 agrees at 7 bases. V gave up 4 bases and J gave up 2 bases; unmatched junction bases: 5. Looked up from germline, CDR1 is DFQATT and CDR2 is SNEGSKA (reference sequence). This CDR3 is 13 amino acids long.

This chain connects TRBV20-1 to TRBJ2-3; 8 positions agree with TRBD2. With 8 bases clipped from V and 3 bases from J, the junction kept 7 bases outside the gene matches. Germline loops: CDR1 DFQATT, CDR2 SNEGSKA (reference sequence). The CDR3 is made up of 13 amino acids. CDR3 nucleotides: TGCAGTCCTACCGGGGGGGCTACAGATACGCAGTATTTT. Translating it yields CSPTGGATDTQYF.

This clonotype has only a few counts. The gene calls are TRBV4-2 and TRBJ2-4; 12 positions match TRBD2. The CDR3 has 18 residues. The germline V gene encodes CDR1 LGHNA and CDR2 YNFKEQ. The trim removed 4 bases at V and 6 bases at J, leaving 13 bases unmatched. CDR3 protein: CASSRVLTSGRSLNIQYF. The CDR3 DNA sequence: TGTGCCAGCAGCCGAGTCCTGACTAGCGGGAGATCGTTAAACATTCAGTACTTC.

The rearrangement links TRBV11-2 to TRBJ2-7; D ambiguous. Looked up from germline, CDR1 is SGHAT and CDR2 is FQNNGV. This CDR3 has 15 amino acids. Trimming shortened V by 0 bases and J by 3 bases, and 12 bases separated the two germline ends. In DNA form, the CDR3 reads TGTGCCAGCAGCTTAGAGCGTGGACCAAACTACGAGCAGTACTTC. Protein sequence: CASSLERGPNYEQYF. The variable domain in full, completed from reference TRBV11-2 and TRBJ2-7, reads EAGVAQSPRYKIIEKRQSVAFWCNPISGHATLYWYQQILGQGPKLLIQFQNNGVVDDSQLPKDRFSAERLKGVDSTLKIQPAKLEDSAVYLCASSLERGPNYEQYFGPGTRLTVT.

J is TRBJ1-1 and V is TRBV29-1, with a possible D match to TRBD1 (5 bases). The germline gives CDR1 SQVTM, CDR2 ANQGSEA. The CDR3 is 13 amino acids. V was pared by 3 bases and J by 7 bases, with 15 bases between. The CDR3 loop reads CSVDGGAALEAFF. CDR3 in DNA: TGCAGCGTTGATGGAGGGGCCGCGCTTGAAGCTTTCTTT. The full variable domain, completed using reference TRBV29-1 and TRBJ1-1, is SAVISQKPSRDICQRGTSLTIQCQVDSQVTMMFWYRQQPGQSLTLIATANQGSEATYESGFVIDKFPISRPNLTFSTLTVSNMSPEDSSIYLCSVDGGAALEAFFGQGTRLTVV.

The sample holds many counts of this clonotype. The chain joins TRBV7-9 to TRBJ2-7; D may be TRBD2 (6 bases). The V gene's germline CDR1 is SEHNR and CDR2 FQNEAQ (reference sequence). V was clipped by 3 bases and J by 4 bases, with 10 bases between them. This CDR3 is built from 13 residues. The CDR3 protein is CASSFGAGYEQYF. CDR3 nucleotides: TGTGCCAGCAGCTTCGGGGCGGGGTACGAGCAGTACTTC. The full variable domain, its missing parts supplied by reference TRBV7-9 and TRBJ2-7, is DTGVSQNPRHKITKRGQNVTFRCDPISEHNRLYWYRQTLGQGPEFLTYFQNEAQLEKSRLLSDRFSAERPKGSFSTLEIQRTEQGDSAMYLCASSFGAGYEQYFGPGTRLTVT.

There are a few counts of this clonotype. The genes are TRBV3-1 and TRBJ2-7; D remains ambiguous. From germline, CDR1 is LGHDT and CDR2 YNNKEL (reference sequence). The germline V and J ends were trimmed by 0 bases and 3 bases, with 9 bases remaining between them. The CDR3 has 14 residues. CDR3 sequence reads: CASSQEVAHYEQYF. For the CDR3, the DNA is TGTGCCAGCAGCCAAGAGGTGGCCCACTACGAGCAGTACTTC.

This chain joins TRBV27 and TRBJ1-2, with 9 nucleotides matching TRBD1. The V segment lost 3 bases and the J segment 7 bases; nucleotides outside the gene matches: 6. The CDR3 runs 14 residues. Germline assignment: CDR1 MNHEY and CDR2 SMNVEV (reference sequence). The CDR3 protein is CASSLDRGGCGYTF. CDR3 DNA: TGTGCCAGCAGTTTGGACAGGGGAGGCTGTGGCTACACCTTC.

The chain uses TRBV15 and TRBJ1-2, with D tentatively TRBD1 (5 bases). V was pared by 2 bases and J by 12 bases, with 25 bases between. Germline CDR1 and CDR2: LNHNV and YYDKDF (reference sequence). The CDR3 sequence is 16 residues long. CDR3 bases: TGTGCCACCAGCAGACCTAGACCCCACGGGGCGGACGGCCACACCTTC. This translates into CATSRPRPHGADGHTF.

The rearrangement uses TRBV20-1 and TRBJ2-5; 7 nucleotides match TRBD2. Trimming at V came to 5 bases and at J to 4 bases, leaving 4 bases not matched to a gene. Germline-derived CDR1 and CDR2 are DFQATT and SNEGSKA (reference sequence). CDR3 size: 12 residues. CDR3 region: CSARGEGETQYF. CDR3 nucleotide sequence: TGCAGTGCTCGAGGGGAGGGAGAGACCCAGTACTTC.

This clonotype was counted once. V and J are TRBV25-1 and TRBJ1-1; the D gene is possibly TRBD1 (5 bases). Trimming took 4 bases from V and 4 from J, leaving 10 bases between them. Germline assignment: CDR1 MGHDK and CDR2 SYGVNS. CDR3 size: 13 residues. The CDR3 DNA follows: TGTGCCAGCAGTGTCCATGGGGGCACTGAAGCTTTCTTT. Translation gives CASSVHGGTEAFF.

This clonotype was observed a few times. The chain recombines TRBV7-9 with TRBJ1-5; D unclear. This CDR3 has 13 amino acids. Trimming shortened V by 5 bases and J by 6 bases, and 11 bases separated the two germline ends. Germline loops: CDR1 SEHNR, CDR2 FQNEAQ (reference sequence). The CDR3 spells CASSPALGQPQHF. DNA of the CDR3: TGTGCCAGCAGCCCAGCATTGGGTCAGCCCCAGCATTTT.

This sequence joins TRBV2 and TRBJ2-1, with 7 bases that match TRBD1. This CDR3 is built from 13 residues. Trimming took 10 bases from V and 6 from J; bases not matched to a gene: 9. Per germline, CDR1 SNHLY and CDR2 FYNNEI. CDR3 amino acids: CATRQGGSNEQFF. The CDR3 nucleotides are TGTGCCACCCGACAGGGCGGGTCCAATGAGCAGTTCTTC.

The chain recombines TRBV5-4 with TRBJ1-4, with 9 bases identical to TRBD1. The CDR3 is made up of 15 amino acids. Trimming removed 4 bases from V and 7 bases from J; junction bases left unmatched: 8. The germline CDR1 and CDR2 sequences are SGHNT and YYREEE (reference sequence). CDR3 sequence reads: CASSRAPGQGEKLFF. The CDR3 DNA reads TGTGCCAGCAGCCGAGCCCCGGGACAGGGTGAAAAACTGTTTTTT.

This clonotype was picked up a small number of times. The V call is TRBV21-1, the J call TRBJ1-6. TRBV21-1 is given as a pseudogene. CDR3 length: 12 residues. CDR3 in DNA: TGTGCCAGCACCAATTATAATTCACCCCTCCACTTT. Encoded protein: CASTNYNSPLHF.

This chain joins TRBV18 and TRBJ1-6; D might be TRBD1 (5 bases). Trimming pared 0 bases from V and 7 bases from J, leaving 10 bases between. CDR3 length: 15 amino acids. Per germline, CDR1 KGHSH and CDR2 LQKENI. CDR3 DNA sequence: TGTGCCAGCTCACCACCGAGGGGAGAGAATTCACCCCTCCACTTT. Residues: CASSPPRGENSPLHF.

The chain employs TRBV14 and TRBJ2-6; weak D call: TRBD1 (5 bases). CDR1 is SGHDN and CDR2 is FVKESK in the germline V gene. The CDR3 length is 19 residues. Trimming shortened V by 1 base and J by 0 bases, and 16 bases separated the two germline ends. CDR3 protein: CASSQGFGHFLSGANVLTF. In nucleotides, the CDR3 is TGTGCCAGCAGCCAAGGTTTTGGACACTTCCTCTCTGGGGCCAACGTCCTGACTTTC.